This TCR beta chain emerged from a study of Ad26.COV2.S vaccination and SARS-CoV-2 variants. The data were produced by immunoSEQ multiplex PCR, yet TCRdb's version contains in-frame clones alone and is incomplete. The sample shows 300,000 to 400,000 clones, around 89% of them seen only once. The CDR3 extends over 11 amino acids. V gave up 2 bases and J gave up 8 bases, with 6 bases separating them. Germline V CDR1 and CDR2: LGHDT, YNNKEL (reference sequence). As to treatment: around 19 received Ad26.COV2.S at low or high dose, single or two shots; several received placebo; per-sample allocation not given. Sampling took place 63 days after the first vaccine or placebo injection.

The chain combines TRBV3-1 (or the pseudogene TRBV3-2) with TRBJ1-2, with D maybe TRBD1 (6 bases). Source: peripheral blood, taken in a trial of Ad26.COV2.S vaccine versus placebo. This TCR came from a person between 18 and 60 years old who received the Ad26.COV2.S COVID-19 vaccine or a placebo. CDR3 DNA: TGTGCCAGCAGCCAAAGGGGGGGCTACACCTTC. Residues: CASSQRGGYTF.